This passage covers 28 T cell receptor beta chains from one sample sequenced in a study of cytomegalovirus exposure and HLA in healthy donors. 13 Jbeta primers and 60 Vbeta primers were used for the PCR. Clones were sequenced by immunoSEQ multiplex PCR, and TCRdb holds only the in-frame ones, with some missing. The table includes 150,000 to 200,000 clones, around 78% detected once. Sequencing was carried out using PBMCs. The receptor set was obtained from a woman in her twenties or thirties in good health and CMV-seropositive.

CDR3 in amino acids: CASSLGQGGEAFF. CDR3 DNA: TGTGCCAGTAGCCTAGGCCAGGGAGGCGAAGCTTTCTTT. This sequence joins TRBV19 and TRBJ1-1; D is possibly TRBD1 (5 bases). The germline gives CDR1 LNHDA, CDR2 SQIVND (reference sequence). The CDR3 runs 13 residues. V shed 6 bases and J shed 8 bases, with 16 bases lying between them.

The CDR3: CAWRDRGATYEQYF. The DNA of the CDR3 is TGTGCCTGGAGGGACAGGGGGGCTACCTACGAGCAGTACTTC. The chain recombines TRBV30 with TRBJ2-7; 10 bases are a match to TRBD1. The CDR3 spans 14 residues. V lost 3 bases, J lost 2 bases, and 4 bases stayed unmatched. Germline V gives CDR1 GTSNPN, CDR2 SVGIG (reference sequence).

The sample holds a few counts of this clone. The rearrangement uses TRBV11-2 and TRBJ2-7; 10 bases map to TRBD1. Germline V gives CDR1 SGHAT, CDR2 FQNNGV. The J segment lost 4 bases and the V segment lost 7 bases, leaving 7 bases of the junction unmatched. The CDR3 runs 14 residues. CDR3 in DNA: TGTGCCAGCACCTCCCGGACAGGGGGGTACGAGCAGTACTTC. It translates to CASTSRTGGYEQYF.

J is TRBJ2-2 and V is TRBV9; 9 bases are a match to TRBD1. With 4 bases clipped from V and 4 bases from J, the junction kept 5 bases outside the gene matches. CDR1 is SGDLS, CDR2 YYNGEE, per germline. The CDR3 runs to 15 residues. CDR3 nucleotides: TGTGCCAGCAGCCTCCGGGACAGGGCCACCGGGGAGCTGTTTTTT. Its translation is CASSLRDRATGELFF.

The chain couples TRBV30 to TRBJ2-2; 7 nucleotides align to TRBD1. V gave up 1 base and J gave up 6 bases; unmatched junction bases: 5. Germline V gene lookup returns CDR1 GTSNPN and CDR2 SVGIG (reference sequence). CDR3 length: 14 amino acids. CDR3: CAWSANQGAGELFF. CDR3 DNA sequence: TGTGCCTGGAGTGCGAACCAGGGGGCCGGGGAGCTGTTTTTT.

V usage is TRBV7-9 and J usage is TRBJ2-3; TRBD2 matches 12 bases. CDR3 length: 15 residues. Germline values: CDR1 SEHNR, CDR2 FQNEAQ (reference sequence). With V trimmed by 8 bases and J by 4 bases, 7 bases remained unmatched. In nucleotides, the CDR3 is TGTGCCAGCTTGACTAGCGGGAGTAAGGCAGATACGCAGTATTTT. It is translated as CASLTSGSKADTQYF.

V gene TRBV7-8 combines with J gene TRBJ2-1, with TRBD1 matching over 7 bases. This CDR3 contains 15 residues. The germline gives CDR1 SGHVS, CDR2 FQNEAQ. V dropped 5 bases and J dropped 7; count of bases not matched to a gene: 11. The CDR3 DNA sequence: TGTGCCAGCAGCCAATCACAGGGGAAAGTAAATGAGCAGTTCTTC. Encoded protein: CASSQSQGKVNEQFF.

This sequence joins TRBV6-6 and TRBJ1-2, with no clear D. This CDR3 comprises 16 residues. V gave up 7 bases and J gave up 4 bases, with 22 bases separating them. CDR1 MNHNY and CDR2 SVGAGI come from the germline V gene (reference sequence). The CDR3 reads CASTPKAAYLGYGYTF. The CDR3 DNA follows: TGTGCCAGCACCCCGAAAGCGGCTTACTTGGGCTATGGCTACACCTTC.

This chain links TRBV4-3 with TRBJ1-3, with 7 bases matching TRBD1. Germline CDR1 and CDR2: LGHNA and YSLEER. The CDR3 totals 15 residues. Unmatched junction bases numbered 6, after V lost 5 bases and J lost 2 bases. This chain's CDR3 is CASSSSTGTGNTIYF. The DNA for the CDR3 is TGCGCCAGCAGCTCATCGACAGGGACTGGAAACACCATATATTTT.

CDR3 region: CASKYRTGGEDEQYF. The DNA of the CDR3 is TGTGCCAGCAAATATCGGACAGGGGGGGAGGACGAGCAGTACTTC. J is TRBJ2-7 and V is TRBV6-6; 10 positions agree with TRBD1. CDR3 length: 15 residues. CDR1 and CDR2 from the germline V gene are MNHNY and SVGAGI (reference sequence). The trim removed 7 bases at V and 5 bases at J, leaving 11 bases unmatched.

This chain links TRBV6-1 with TRBJ1-4, with 7 positions matching TRBD1. The CDR3 has 14 amino acids. Looked up from germline, CDR1 is MNHNS and CDR2 is SASEGT. V lost 4 bases to trimming and J lost 3 bases; unmatched junction nucleotides: 2. The CDR3 nucleotides are TGTGCCAGCAGTGTACAGGGGTCTAATGAAAAACTGTTTTTT. This translates into CASSVQGSNEKLFF.

The CDR3 region has the DNA TGTGCCAGCAGCGCCCCAACTAGCGGGAGGGCAGATACGCAGTATTTT. Protein product: CASSAPTSGRADTQYF. The rearrangement links TRBV9 to TRBJ2-3; 13 nucleotides align to TRBD2. The CDR3 covers 16 residues. Trimming at V came to 3 bases and at J to 4 bases, leaving 5 bases not matched to a gene. In germline, CDR1 is SGDLS, CDR2 YYNGEE.

The chain links TRBV5-6 to TRBJ2-7; D perhaps matches TRBD1 (6 bases). Trimming removed 2 bases at V and 6 bases at J, with 12 bases between. Germline V gene data show CDR1 as SGHDT and CDR2 as YYEEEE. The CDR3 extends over 13 amino acids. The CDR3 DNA follows: TGTGCCAGCAGCTTAACCCTCAGGGGCGAGCAGTACTTC. Protein sequence: CASSLTLRGEQYF.

The chain recombines TRBV7-9 with TRBJ2-1; D might be TRBD2 (6 bases). In germline, CDR1 is SEHNR, CDR2 FQNEAQ (reference sequence). V was cut by 5 bases and J by 8 bases, with 13 bases left in between. The CDR3 totals 13 residues. The CDR3 region has the DNA TGTGCCAGCAGCCGACCGGAGGGAGATGAGCAGTTCTTC. Translating gives CASSRPEGDEQFF.

The chain uses TRBV10-3 and TRBJ1-4; D may be TRBD1 (5 bases). Germline V gives CDR1 ENHRY, CDR2 SYGVKD. V was clipped by 11 bases and J by 4 bases, with 17 bases between them. This CDR3 contains 14 residues. The CDR3 DNA reads TGTGCCTCCAACGTCGGCGGGGGTAATGAAAAACTGTTTTTT. Translated, it gives CASNVGGGNEKLFF.

The chain couples TRBV6-5 to TRBJ1-2; 8 positions match TRBD1. V trimming: 5 bases; J trimming: 9 bases; junction bases outside the gene matches: 8. Per germline, CDR1 MNHEY and CDR2 SVGAGI. The CDR3 runs to 13 residues. CDR3 DNA: TGTGCCAGCAGTGCACAGGGGGGCCTAAGCTACACCTTC. Translating gives CASSAQGGLSYTF.

The chain links TRBV30 to TRBJ1-1; TRBD1 matches 10 bases. Trimming took 5 bases from V and 5 from J; bases not matched to a gene: 5. The CDR3 sequence is 13 residues long. Germline-derived CDR1 and CDR2 are GTSNPN and SVGIG (reference sequence). The chain's CDR3 is CAWYRDRGTEAFF. For the CDR3, the DNA is TGTGCCTGGTATCGGGACAGGGGAACTGAAGCTTTCTTT.

The rearrangement links TRBV5-1 to TRBJ1-1; TRBD1 agrees at 8 bases. The germline V gene encodes CDR1 SGHRS and CDR2 YFSETQ. Unmatched junction bases numbered 11, after V lost 6 bases and J lost 4 bases. CDR3 length equals 15 residues. CDR3 nucleotides: TGCGCCAGCAATGGGGGGCAGGGGGCCGGCACTGAAGCTTTCTTT. Residues: CASNGGQGAGTEAFF.

The chain carries TRBV19 and TRBJ2-2; 12 bases map to TRBD2. J lost 5 bases, V lost 5 bases, and 18 bases had no gene match. CDR1 and CDR2 (germline): LNHDA, SQIVND (reference sequence). This CDR3 is built from 20 residues. The chain's CDR3 is CASSGVGTPLAGGRTGELFF. The CDR3 DNA reads TGTGCCAGTAGTGGGGTCGGGACCCCGCTAGCGGGGGGGCGGACCGGGGAGCTGTTTTTT.

The chain recombines TRBV5-1 with TRBJ2-3; D may be TRBD2 (5 bases). Germline V gene data show CDR1 as SGHRS and CDR2 as YFSETQ. Trimming left V 4 bases short and J 2 bases short, with 20 bases between. There are 17 residues in the CDR3. The CDR3 loop reads CASSLPISPGNTDTQYF. CDR3 DNA: TGCGCCAGCAGCCTACCTATTTCTCCCGGGAACACAGATACGCAGTATTTT. Based on the CDR3 plus reference TRBV5-1 and TRBJ2-3, the full variable domain is KAGVTQTPRYLIKTRGQQVTLSCSPISGHRSVSWYQQTPGQGLQFLFEYFSETQRNKGNFPGRFSGRQFSNSRSEMNVSTLELGDSALYLCASSLPISPGNTDTQYFGPGTRLTVL.

This clone was seen repeatedly, ten times or more. The rearrangement uses TRBV30 and TRBJ1-2; D gene ambiguous. Germline CDR1 and CDR2: GTSNPN and SVGIG (reference sequence). Trimming left V 3 bases short and J 4 bases short, with 18 bases between. The CDR3 consists of 15 residues. The CDR3, as DNA: TGTGCCTGGAGCTTAAGCGGGAGCCAAGGCTATGGCTACACCTTC. As protein: CAWSLSGSQGYGYTF. Full variable domain (missing parts from reference TRBV30 and TRBJ1-2): SQTIHQWPATLVQPVGSPLSLECTVEGTSNPNLYWYRQAAGRGLQLLFYSVGIGQISSEVPQNLSASRPQDRQFILSSKKLLLSDSGFYLCAWSLSGSQGYGYTFGSGTRLTVV.

The gene calls are TRBV27 and TRBJ2-2, with 8 bases that match TRBD1. The germline CDR1 and CDR2 sequences are MNHEY and SMNVEV (reference sequence). The J segment lost 3 bases and the V segment lost 7 bases, leaving 10 bases of the junction unmatched. CDR3 length: 16 amino acids. Here the CDR3 reads CASKAGGVGYTGELFF. In DNA form, the CDR3 reads TGTGCCAGCAAGGCAGGGGGCGTTGGTTACACCGGGGAGCTGTTTTTT.

This clone was counted a few times. V and J are TRBV19 and TRBJ1-4, with 8 bases aligning to TRBD1. Trimming cost V 7 bases and J 8 bases; bases outside gene matches: 18. The CDR3 runs to 17 residues. Germline CDR1 LNHDA, CDR2 SQIVND (reference sequence). CDR3 nucleotides: TGTGCCAGTACCAATATAGTCGCAGGGGGCAGGAGGGAAAAACTGTTTTTT. Translation: CASTNIVAGGRREKLFF.

This chain connects TRBV2 to TRBJ1-2, with 8 bases fitting TRBD1. The ends lost 6 bases at V and 4 bases at J; junction bases unmatched: 7. Germline assignment: CDR1 SNHLY and CDR2 FYNNEI. The CDR3 has 14 residues. This CDR3 reads CASSADRGSYGYTF. CDR3 bases: TGTGCCAGCAGCGCAGACAGGGGTAGCTATGGCTACACCTTC.

V usage is TRBV2 and J usage is TRBJ1-1; D unresolved. This CDR3 is 12 amino acids long. Germline V CDR1 and CDR2: SNHLY, FYNNEI. The germline V and J ends were trimmed by 2 bases and 8 bases, with 9 bases remaining between them. This CDR3 is CASSEWRQEAFF. The CDR3 DNA reads as TGTGCCAGCAGTGAATGGCGGCAGGAAGCTTTCTTT.

The chain recombines TRBV11-2 with TRBJ1-2; D may be TRBD1 (5 bases). Trimming pared 4 bases from V and 4 bases from J, leaving 19 bases between. Germline lookup yields CDR1 SGHAT and CDR2 FQNNGV. The CDR3 has 16 residues. The CDR3 DNA is TGTGCCAGCAGCTCTCGCCTTCGGGGGGTCGGCTATGGCTACACCTTC. Translation: CASSSRLRGVGYGYTF.

V usage is TRBV7-9 and J usage is TRBJ2-1, with 7 bases lining up with TRBD1. V shed 5 bases, J shed 3 bases, and the junction held 13 bases outside the gene matches. Looked up from germline, CDR1 is SEHNR and CDR2 is FQNEAQ (reference sequence). This CDR3 contains 17 residues. The CDR3 sequence is CASSPKTPTGYYNEQFF. The CDR3 DNA sequence: TGTGCCAGCAGCCCTAAAACCCCGACAGGGTACTACAATGAGCAGTTCTTC.

The chain has TRBV11-2 and TRBJ2-1, with TRBD1 matching 7 bases. The CDR3 spans 16 residues. In germline, CDR1 is SGHAT, CDR2 FQNNGV. V shed 1 base, J shed 10 bases, and the junction held 13 bases outside the gene matches. CDR3 in DNA: TGTGCCAGCAGCTTAGTACAGGGGACAGCAATGGGAGAGCAGTTCTTC. Encoded protein: CASSLVQGTAMGEQFF.